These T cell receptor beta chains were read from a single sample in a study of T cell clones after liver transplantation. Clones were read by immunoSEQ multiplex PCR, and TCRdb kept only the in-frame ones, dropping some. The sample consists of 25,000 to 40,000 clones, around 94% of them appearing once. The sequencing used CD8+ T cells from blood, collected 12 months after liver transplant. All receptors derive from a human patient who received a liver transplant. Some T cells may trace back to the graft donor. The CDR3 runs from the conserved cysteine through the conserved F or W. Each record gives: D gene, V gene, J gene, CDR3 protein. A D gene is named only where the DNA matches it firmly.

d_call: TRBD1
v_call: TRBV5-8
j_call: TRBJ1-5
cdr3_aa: CASGPGQGSLYSNQPQHF

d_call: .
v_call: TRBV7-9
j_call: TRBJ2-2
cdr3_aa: CASYDRYGGDTGELFF

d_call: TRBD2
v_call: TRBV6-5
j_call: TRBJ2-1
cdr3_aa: CASATSPYNEQFF

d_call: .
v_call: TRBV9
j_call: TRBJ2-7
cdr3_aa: CASSQAGMFYEQYF

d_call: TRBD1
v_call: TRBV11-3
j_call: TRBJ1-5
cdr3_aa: CASSYGTGLNQPQHF

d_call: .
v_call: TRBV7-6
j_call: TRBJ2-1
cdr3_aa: CASSPFYRDTVDHEQFF

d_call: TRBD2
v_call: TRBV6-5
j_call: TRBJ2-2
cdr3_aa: CASSYRGDTGELFF

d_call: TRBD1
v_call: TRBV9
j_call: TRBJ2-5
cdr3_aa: CASSATGGLPETQYF

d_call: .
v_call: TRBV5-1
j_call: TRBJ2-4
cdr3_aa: CASSLGVGNIQYF

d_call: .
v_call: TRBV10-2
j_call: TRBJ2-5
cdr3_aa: CASMFQTQETQYF

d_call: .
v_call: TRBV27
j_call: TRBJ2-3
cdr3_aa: CASSLYGRAWPSDTQYF

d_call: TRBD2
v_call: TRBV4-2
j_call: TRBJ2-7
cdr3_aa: CASSQVWGRAFVQYF

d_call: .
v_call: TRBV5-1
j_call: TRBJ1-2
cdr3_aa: CASSFSGGGYTF

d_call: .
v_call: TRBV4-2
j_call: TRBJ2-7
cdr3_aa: CASSQEGGDEQYF